These 24 T cell receptor beta chains came from one sample sequenced in a study of control samples from healthy donors and cancer patients. Here immunoSEQ multiplex PCR was the method, and the copy in TCRdb shows in-frame clones only, minus some. The sample lists 95,000 to 150,000 clones, approximately 90% occurring once. Specimen: blood. The receptors originated from a woman between 18 and 30 years old in good health.

This clone was detected a few times. Other DNA sequences in the same sample also yield this CDR3. The chain uses TRBV2 and TRBJ1-3; D ambiguous. V dropped 4 bases and J dropped 0 bases, with 7 bases sitting between them. The length of the CDR3 is 14 residues. Germline V gene lookup returns CDR1 SNHLY and CDR2 FYNNEI. CDR3: CASSASLSGNTIYF. The DNA for the CDR3 is TGTGCCAGCAGTGCGAGCCTCTCTGGAAACACCATATATTTT.

The J gene is TRBJ2-3, the V gene TRBV5-1; 7 bases match TRBD1. With 1 base clipped from V and 2 bases from J, the junction kept 4 bases outside the gene matches. Germline V gene lookup returns CDR1 SGHRS and CDR2 YFSETQ. The CDR3 extends over 15 amino acids. The CDR3, as DNA: TGCGCCAGCAGCTTGAGGGACAGAAACACAGATACGCAGTATTTT. Protein: CASSLRDRNTDTQYF.

The chain employs TRBV18 and TRBJ2-7; 7 bases agree with TRBD1. Germline V CDR1 and CDR2: KGHSH, LQKENI. V shed 2 bases, J shed 1 base, and the junction held 11 bases outside the gene matches. The CDR3 covers 17 residues. The chain's CDR3 is CASSPKGQPTSSYEQYF. CDR3 coding DNA: TGTGCCAGCTCACCAAAGGGACAGCCCACCTCTTCCTACGAGCAGTACTTC.

The V and J genes are TRBV5-1 and TRBJ1-6; 9 bases are shared with TRBD1. The junction had 15 bases not matched to a gene; V was cut back by 1 base and J by 16 bases. CDR3 length: 16 amino acids. Germline V gene lookup returns CDR1 SGHRS and CDR2 YFSETQ. CDR3: CASSLTPGTGTGFLHF. CDR3 bases: TGCGCCAGCAGCTTGACCCCCGGGACAGGGACTGGTTTTCTCCACTTT.

This chain connects TRBV21-1 to TRBJ1-1. TRBV21-1 is listed as a pseudogene. The CDR3 length is 15 residues. CDR3 nucleotide sequence: TGTGCCAGCAGCAAAACGTTCGGCCCCGACACTGAAGCTTTCTTT. Translating gives CASSKTFGPDTEAFF.

The V and J genes are TRBV28 and TRBJ2-3, with D possibly being TRBD2 (7 bases). The CDR3 has 17 amino acids. Germline V gives CDR1 MDHEN, CDR2 SYDVKM. Trimming stripped 9 bases from V and 4 bases from J, with 26 bases between. Here the CDR3 reads CASGEGLGRGTSDTQYF. As DNA, the CDR3 is TGTGCCAGTGGAGAGGGGCTGGGGAGGGGGACATCAGATACGCAGTATTTT.

The V call is TRBV28, the J call TRBJ1-6, with 7 bases lining up with TRBD1. Germline V gene data show CDR1 as MDHEN and CDR2 as SYDVKM. The V segment lost 6 bases and the J segment 9 bases; nucleotides outside the gene matches: 11. The CDR3 has 15 amino acids. CDR3 protein: CASSPLQDRSSPLHF. The CDR3 DNA is TGTGCCAGCAGCCCCCTGCAGGACAGGTCTTCACCCCTCCACTTT.

V and J are TRBV6-2 or TRBV6-3 and TRBJ2-1; 9 nucleotides match TRBD1. This CDR3 spans 15 amino acids. V trimming: 4 bases; J trimming: 5 bases; junction bases outside the gene matches: 6. Looked up from germline, CDR1 is MNHEY and CDR2 is SVGEGT. This CDR3 reads CASSFLQGANNEQFF. The CDR3 DNA reads as TGTGCCAGCAGTTTCCTACAGGGGGCCAACAATGAGCAGTTCTTC.

The rearrangement links TRBV7-2 to TRBJ2-2; D unclear. Germline CDR1 is SGHTA and CDR2 is FQGNSA. V lost 3 bases and J lost 4, with 12 bases in between. The CDR3 sequence is 15 residues long. The CDR3 sequence is CASSFTSRGTGELFF. The CDR3 nucleotides read TGTGCCAGCAGCTTTACGAGCCGCGGCACCGGGGAGCTGTTTTTT.

The chain combines TRBV7-2 with TRBJ2-2; TRBD1 is a possible D gene (9 bases). The germline CDR1 and CDR2 sequences are SGHTA and FQGNSA. CDR3 length: 16 residues. Trimming pared 5 bases from V and 6 bases from J, leaving 19 bases between. The CDR3 here is CASSGGGTGYSGELFF. DNA of the CDR3: TGTGCCAGCAGCGGCGGGGGGACAGGGTATTCCGGGGAGCTGTTTTTT.

The chain has TRBV2 and TRBJ2-3, with D unresolved. The CDR3 covers 12 residues. V lost 6 bases and J 0 bases, leaving 4 bases between the germline ends. CDR1 SNHLY and CDR2 FYNNEI come from the germline V gene. In DNA form, the CDR3 reads TGTGCCAGCAGCACTAGCACAGATACGCAGTATTTT. Its protein is CASSTSTDTQYF.

This chain joins TRBV2 and TRBJ2-7, with 8 bases lining up with TRBD1. Germline assignment: CDR1 SNHLY and CDR2 FYNNEI. The CDR3 has 15 residues. V shed 6 bases and J 0 bases; nucleotides not matched to a gene: 7. CDR3 region: CASRTGQGSSYEQYF. As DNA, the CDR3 is TGTGCCAGCAGAACCGGACAGGGAAGCTCCTACGAGCAGTACTTC.

This clone was seen a handful of times. This chain joins TRBV19 and TRBJ1-5; TRBD1 matches 9 bases. Germline values: CDR1 LNHDA, CDR2 SQIVND (reference sequence). The CDR3 has 16 residues. Losses at the gene ends were 10 bases for V and 4 bases for J; bases not matched to a gene: 14. CDR3 residues: CATPKPSGTGNQPQHF. Written as DNA, the CDR3 is TGTGCCACCCCAAAGCCTTCCGGGACAGGGAATCAGCCCCAGCATTTT.

V is TRBV18 and J is TRBJ2-3, with a tentative D call TRBD1 (5 bases). The CDR3 sequence is 16 residues long. CDR1 KGHSH and CDR2 LQKENI come from the germline V gene. The V and J ends lost 0 bases and 5 bases respectively, with 15 bases between them. The CDR3 nucleotides are TGTGCCAGCTCACCACCGGTCAGGGCAGAGGAAGATACGCAGTATTTT. Protein sequence: CASSPPVRAEEDTQYF. Filled out from reference TRBV18 and TRBJ2-3, the complete variable domain reads NAGVMQNPRHLVRRRGQEARLRCSPMKGHSHVYWYRQLPEEGLKFMVYLQKENIIDESGMPKERFSAEFPKEGPSILRIQQVVRGDSAAYFCASSPPVRAEEDTQYFGPGTRLTVL.

This chain uses TRBV5-1 with TRBJ2-3, with 11 bases matching TRBD1. With V trimmed by 4 bases and J by 4 bases, 2 bases remained unmatched. The CDR3 totals 14 residues. Germline loops: CDR1 SGHRS, CDR2 YFSETQ. CDR3 amino acids: CASSPGQGADTQYF. The CDR3 DNA follows: TGCGCCAGCAGCCCGGGACAGGGGGCAGATACGCAGTATTTT. The full variable domain, its missing parts supplied by reference TRBV5-1 and TRBJ2-3, is KAGVTQTPRYLIKTRGQQVTLSCSPISGHRSVSWYQQTPGQGLQFLFEYFSETQRNKGNFPGRFSGRQFSNSRSEMNVSTLELGDSALYLCASSPGQGADTQYFGPGTRLTVL.

The chain joins TRBV21-1 to TRBJ1-1; the DNA was not compared with TRBD1, the D call given in the table. TRBV21-1 is a pseudogene segment. The CDR3 totals 17 residues. DNA of the CDR3: TGTGCCAGCAGCACACTATCAAGACAGATGCGGAACACTGAAGCTTTCTTT. This encodes CASSTLSRQMRNTEAFF.

This chain links TRBV28 with TRBJ1-1; a weak D match, TRBD1 (5 bases). The CDR3 loop spans 14 amino acids. Germline V gene lookup returns CDR1 MDHEN and CDR2 SYDVKM. V was cut by 2 bases and J by 4 bases, with 11 bases left in between. DNA of the CDR3: TGTGCCAGCAGTTTACGGGGGTCTAGCACTGAAGCTTTCTTT. Its translation is CASSLRGSSTEAFF.

The V gene is TRBV4-1, the J gene TRBJ2-1; the D call may be TRBD1 or TRBD2 (5 bases each). V lost 0 bases, J lost 3 bases, and 30 bases lay in between. Germline V gene sequence: CDR1 MGHRA, CDR2 YSYEKL. This CDR3 is built from 22 residues. In nucleotides, the CDR3 is TGCGCCAGCAGCCAAGATTGGGGGTCGGGTTACAACCCGTCGGCCATCTACAATGAGCAGTTCTTC. Its translation is CASSQDWGSGYNPSAIYNEQFF.

This clone was observed a few times. V usage is TRBV23-1 and J usage is TRBJ2-7; perhaps TRBD1 as D (6 bases). TRBV23-1 is classed as an ORF, of uncertain function. Deletions cut 8 bases from V and 1 base from J, with 18 bases between. The CDR3 length is 15 residues. CDR3 residues: CASDCRGPLSYEQYF. The DNA of the CDR3 is TGCGCCAGCGACTGCAGGGGACCCCTATCCTACGAGCAGTACTTC.

The gene calls are TRBV5-1 and TRBJ1-1; D is ambiguous. V lost 7 bases and J 4 bases, leaving 23 bases between the germline ends. The CDR3 extends over 16 amino acids. Germline V CDR1 and CDR2: SGHRS, YFSETQ. For the CDR3, the DNA is TGCGCCAGCCGAGTTGGTCCTATGGATGAAGGCACTGAAGCTTTCTTT. Translation: CASRVGPMDEGTEAFF.

This clone was counted once. The chain carries TRBV27 and TRBJ2-7; D gene unclear. The CDR3 runs 17 residues. The V gene lost 1 base and the J gene lost 3 bases, with 19 bases spanning the gap. The germline CDR1 and CDR2 sequences are MNHEY and SMNVEV (reference sequence). The CDR3: CASSLWAGQSKYYEQYF. CDR3 in DNA: TGTGCCAGCAGTTTATGGGCCGGGCAGTCCAAATACTACGAGCAGTACTTC.

This chain links TRBV6-5 with TRBJ2-2, with 7 bases that match TRBD1. Looked up from germline, CDR1 is MNHEY and CDR2 is SVGAGI. The CDR3 spans 15 residues. V gave up 9 bases and J gave up 3 bases; unmatched junction bases: 10. The DNA of the CDR3 is TGTGCCAGTGCCCCTCGACAGGGATACACCGGGGAGCTGTTTTTT. As protein: CASAPRQGYTGELFF.

Comment on this clone: Other DNA sequences within the sample encode an identical CDR3. The genes are TRBV9 and TRBJ1-1; the D is unclear. In germline, CDR1 is SGDLS, CDR2 YYNGEE. This CDR3 is built from 13 residues. Between the trimmed V and J ends, which lost 0 bases and 2 bases, there was a span of 5 bases. The CDR3 nucleotides read TGTGCCAGCAGCGTAGATGCAAACACTGAAGCTTTCTTT. Translating gives CASSVDANTEAFF.

CDR3 sequence (DNA): TGCGCCAGCAGCCCTTCCATGAACACTGAAGCTTTCTTT. This translates into CASSPSMNTEAFF. The chain combines TRBV5-1 with TRBJ1-1; no clear D. Trimming removed 4 bases at V and 0 bases at J, with 7 bases between. The CDR3 is 13 residues long. CDR1 and CDR2 from the germline V gene are SGHRS and YFSETQ.